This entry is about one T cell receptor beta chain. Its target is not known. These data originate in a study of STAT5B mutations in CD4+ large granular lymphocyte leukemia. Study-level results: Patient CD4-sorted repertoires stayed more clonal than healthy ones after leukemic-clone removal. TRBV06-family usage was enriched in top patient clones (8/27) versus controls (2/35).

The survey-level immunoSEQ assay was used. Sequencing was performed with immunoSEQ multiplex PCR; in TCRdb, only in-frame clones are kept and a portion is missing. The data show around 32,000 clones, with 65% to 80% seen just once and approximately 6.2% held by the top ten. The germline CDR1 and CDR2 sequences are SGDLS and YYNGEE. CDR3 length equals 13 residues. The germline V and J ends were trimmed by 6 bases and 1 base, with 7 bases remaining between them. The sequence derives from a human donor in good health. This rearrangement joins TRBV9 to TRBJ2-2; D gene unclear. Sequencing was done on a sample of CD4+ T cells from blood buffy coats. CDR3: CASKAGNTGELFF. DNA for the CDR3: TGTGCCAGCAAGGCAGGGAACACCGGGGAGCTGTTTTTT.